The 15 T cell receptor beta chains reported below all come from one sample, sequenced in a study of T-cell reconstitution after alpha-beta-depleted transplantation in children. Library preparation (for TCRbeta) was performed with unique molecular identifiers. TCRdb ran MiXCR on the PCR reads and lists one entry per CDR3 protein. In the table there are over 200,000 distinct CDR3 sequences, 11% of which are singletons. Sample: PBMCs, taken before TCRalphabeta/CD19-depleted stem cell transplant. The receptors derive from a child younger than two with acute myeloid leukemia, due to receive a stem cell transplant.

This clonotype was recorded at least ten times. J is TRBJ2-7 and V is TRBV11-2; 10 positions agree with TRBD2. Germline-derived CDR1 and CDR2 are SGHAT and FQNNGV. Trimming removed 4 bases from V and 12 bases from J; junction bases left unmatched: 6. The CDR3 has 12 amino acids. The CDR3 DNA reads as TGTGCCAGCAGCTCACCGGGACTAGCGCCGTACTTC. The encoded protein is CASSSPGLAPYF. Supplemented by reference TRBV11-2 and TRBJ2-7, the full variable domain reads EAGVAQSPRYKIIEKRQSVAFWCNPISGHATLYWYQQILGQGPKLLIQFQNNGVVDDSQLPKDRFSAERLKGVDSTLKIQPAKLEDSAVYLCASSSPGLAPYFGPGTRLTVT.

This clonotype was picked up many times. The V call is TRBV12-3 or TRBV12-4, the J call TRBJ1-5; 9 bases align to TRBD1. V gave up 4 bases and J gave up 4 bases; unmatched junction bases: 2. The CDR3 is 14 amino acids. The CDR3, as DNA: TGTGCCAGCAGTTCCGGGACAGGGAATCAGCCCCAGCATTTT. Its translation is CASSSGTGNQPQHF.

The V and J genes are TRBV2 and TRBJ2-1; D may match TRBD1 or TRBD2 (5 bases each). The CDR3 sequence is 14 residues long. Deletions cut 6 bases from V and 2 bases from J, with 11 bases between. Germline V gene sequence: CDR1 SNHLY, CDR2 FYNNEI. This CDR3 is CASRVRGAYNEQFF. CDR3 nucleotide sequence: TGTGCCAGCAGAGTCAGAGGGGCCTACAATGAGCAGTTCTTC.

This clonotype was counted ten times or more. The CDR3 loop reads CSVLTTGTSGTSTYEQYF. The CDR3 bases are TGCAGCGTTTTGACGACCGGGACTAGCGGGACTTCAACCTACGAGCAGTACTTC. This sequence joins TRBV29-1 and TRBJ2-7, with TRBD2 matching over 13 bases. The CDR3 length is 18 residues. Germline assignment: CDR1 SQVTM and CDR2 ANQGSEA. V was pared by 5 bases and J by 2 bases, with 15 bases of the junction left unmatched.

This rearrangement joins TRBV14 to TRBJ2-7, with D possibly matching TRBD1 (6 bases). This CDR3 has 13 amino acids. Germline CDR1 SGHDN, CDR2 FVKESK. V was shortened by 3 bases and J by 4 bases, with 10 bases between the two germline ends. CDR3 nucleotide sequence: TGTGCCAGCAGCCAGCCCCAGGGGTACGAGCAGTACTTC. Translating it yields CASSQPQGYEQYF. The full variable domain, with the rest looked up from reference TRBV14 and TRBJ2-7, is EAGVTQFPSHSVIEKGQTVTLRCDPISGHDNLYWYRRVMGKEIKFLLHFVKESKQDESGMPNNRFLAERTGGTYSTLKVQPAELEDSGVYFCASSQPQGYEQYFGPGTRLTVT.

This clonotype has more than one count but fewer than ten. Possible read error: a much larger clone is one base away. The chain has TRBV11-2 and TRBJ2-1; 13 bases fit TRBD2. The germline V gene encodes CDR1 SGHAT and CDR2 FQNNGV. This CDR3 contains 14 residues. J was trimmed by 9 bases and V by 5 bases; bases with no gene match: 4. CDR3: CASSPGLAGIEQFF. The DNA for the CDR3 is TGTGCCAGCAGCCCGGGACTAGCGGGAATTGAGCAGTTCTTC. The full variable domain, its missing parts supplied by reference TRBV11-2 and TRBJ2-1, is EAGVAQSPRYKIIEKRQSVAFWCNPISGHATLYWYQQILGQGPKLLIQFQNNGVVDDSQLPKDRFSAERLKGVDSTLKIQPAKLEDSAVYLCASSPGLAGIEQFFGPGTRLTVL.

Many counts were recorded for this clonotype. The chain employs TRBV10-3 and TRBJ2-1; a weak D match, TRBD1 (6 bases). V was trimmed by 4 bases and J by 0 bases, leaving 10 bases between them. CDR1 and CDR2 from the germline V gene are ENHRY and SYGVKD. There are 15 residues in the CDR3. CDR3 protein: CAISAGGLSYNEQFF. The CDR3 region has the DNA TGTGCCATCAGTGCTGGGGGCCTCTCCTACAATGAGCAGTTCTTC.

This clonotype was recorded many times. The V call is TRBV7-3, the J call TRBJ2-5; D uncertain. Germline CDR1 reads SGHTA; CDR2 reads FQGTGA. Trimming took off 2 bases at V and 3 bases at J, with 10 bases between the two ends. The CDR3 is 14 amino acids. As DNA, the CDR3 is TGTGCCAGCAGCTTAGAGCCGGGTAAAGAGACCCAGTACTTC. It is translated as CASSLEPGKETQYF.

In this sample, this clonotype turned up many times. This chain joins TRBV12-3 or TRBV12-4 and TRBJ1-2, with TRBD1 as a possible D gene (6 bases). Trimming shortened V by 2 bases and J by 6 bases, and 16 bases separated the two germline ends. This CDR3 comprises 15 residues. CDR3 amino acids: CASSLNGGSRDGYTF. For the CDR3, the DNA is TGTGCCAGCAGTTTAAACGGGGGCAGTAGGGATGGCTACACCTTC.

This chain's CDR3 is CASSGMNPSPLHF. CDR3 nucleotide sequence: TGTGCCAGCTCCGGAATGAACCCTTCACCCCTCCACTTT. The chain combines TRBV25-1 with TRBJ1-6; D remains unclear. The CDR3 totals 13 residues. The V gene lost 8 bases and the J gene lost 9 bases, with 14 bases spanning the gap. The germline CDR1 and CDR2 sequences are MGHDK and SYGVNS.

In this sample, this clonotype turned up a few times. The chain carries TRBV5-1 and TRBJ2-1; 10 nucleotides match TRBD2. Germline CDR1 SGHRS, CDR2 YFSETQ. V lost 0 bases and J lost 7; bases outside the gene matches: 7. The CDR3 consists of 16 residues. CDR3 region: CASSLAGSGGMNEQFF. In DNA, the CDR3 is TGCGCCAGCAGCTTGGCGGGTAGCGGGGGGATGAATGAGCAGTTCTTC.

At least ten counts were recorded for this clonotype. This sequence joins TRBV12-3 or TRBV12-4 and TRBJ2-7, with 9 positions matching TRBD2. This CDR3 contains 14 residues. V lost 6 bases, J lost 5 bases, and 8 bases stayed unmatched. The chain's CDR3 is CASSRASGNDEQYF. In nucleotides, the CDR3 is TGTGCCAGCAGCCGAGCTAGCGGGAATGACGAGCAGTACTTC.

This clonotype occurred a few times. The chain employs TRBV30 and TRBJ2-1; TRBD1 might be the D (5 bases). Trimming removed 0 bases at V and 9 bases at J, with 12 bases between. Germline values: CDR1 GTSNPN, CDR2 SVGIG (reference sequence). The CDR3 totals 13 residues. CDR3 coding DNA: TGTGCCTGGAGTGTAGGTTCAAGGGGTGAGCAGTTCTTC. Its translation is CAWSVGSRGEQFF.

This clonotype was detected many times. V gene TRBV20-1 combines with J gene TRBJ1-3; D call uncertain. The germline V gene has CDR1 DFQATT and CDR2 SNEGSKA (reference sequence). Trimming shortened V by 0 bases and J by 5 bases, and 8 bases separated the two germline ends. The CDR3 spans 13 residues. CDR3 protein: CSARDYKRNTIYF. CDR3 nucleotides: TGCAGTGCTAGAGATTATAAACGAAACACCATATATTTT.

This clonotype was counted at least ten times. This chain links TRBV24-1 with TRBJ2-6; TRBD1 matches 7 bases. This CDR3 is built from 15 residues. The J segment lost 9 bases and the V segment lost 9 bases, leaving 13 bases of the junction unmatched. The germline CDR1 and CDR2 sequences are KGHDR and SFDVKD. Here the CDR3 reads CATHDRAFLVNVLTF. In DNA form, the CDR3 reads TGTGCCACCCACGACAGGGCCTTTCTTGTCAACGTCCTGACTTTC.